The 4 T cell receptor beta chains below come from one sample, sequenced in a study of T-cell memory formation after mild COVID-19. TCRdb analysed the 5' RACE reads with MiXCR anew, one entry per CDR3 protein. In the table there are a few hundred thousand distinct CDR3 sequences, roughly 15% of which are singletons. The sample consisted of PBMCs or a T cell subset sorted from them (not recorded which). The source of these receptors is a man aged 18-30 years who had mild COVID-19 (a few samples of this study predate the infection). Cell type and time point are not known.

The gene calls are TRBV6-6 and TRBJ2-2, with 9 bases identical to TRBD2. The germline V gene encodes CDR1 MNHNY and CDR2 SVGAGI (reference sequence). The CDR3 sequence is 15 residues long. Trimming cost V 7 bases and J 6 bases; bases outside gene matches: 9. The CDR3 loop reads CASNSGGSGAGELFF. As DNA, the CDR3 is TGTGCCAGCAACAGCGGGGGGAGTGGCGCCGGGGAGCTGTTTTTT.

This clonotype has just a few counts. The chain links TRBV6-2 or TRBV6-3 to TRBJ1-2, with 7 bases fitting TRBD1. CDR1 MNHEY and CDR2 SVGEGT come from the germline V gene. V lost 5 bases, J lost 3 bases, and 0 bases stayed unmatched. The CDR3 loop spans 12 amino acids. In DNA form, the CDR3 reads TGTGCCAGCAGTGGGACAGACTATGGCTACACCTTC. Amino acid sequence: CASSGTDYGYTF.

This chain links TRBV5-1 with TRBJ1-6, with D possibly matching TRBD1 (5 bases). CDR3 size: 13 residues. Germline V gene data show CDR1 as SGHRS and CDR2 as YFSETQ. The ends were cut back, 6 bases at V and 8 bases at J, with 12 bases in the middle. CDR3 region: CASKVGEDSPLHF. The CDR3 DNA follows: TGCGCCAGCAAGGTGGGGGAGGATTCACCCCTCCACTTT.

There are a few counts of this clonotype. The chain is built from TRBV20-1 and TRBJ2-3; 7 bases line up with TRBD2. This CDR3 comprises 15 residues. The germline gives CDR1 DFQATT, CDR2 SNEGSKA (reference sequence). Trimming removed 0 bases from V and 3 bases from J; junction bases left unmatched: 6. This CDR3 reads CSARDRLAATDTQYF. The CDR3 nucleotides are TGCAGTGCTAGAGATCGGCTAGCGGCGACAGATACGCAGTATTTT.